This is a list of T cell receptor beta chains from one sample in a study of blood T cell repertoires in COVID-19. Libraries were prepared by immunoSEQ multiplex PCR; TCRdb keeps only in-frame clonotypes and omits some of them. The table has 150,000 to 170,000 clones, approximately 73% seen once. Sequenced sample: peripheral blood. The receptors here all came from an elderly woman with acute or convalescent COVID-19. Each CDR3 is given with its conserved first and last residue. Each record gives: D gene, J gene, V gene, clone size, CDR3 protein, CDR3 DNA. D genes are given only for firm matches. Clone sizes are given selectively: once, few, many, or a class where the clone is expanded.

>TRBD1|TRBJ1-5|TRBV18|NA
CASSPATGTDYQPQHF
TGTGCCAGCTCACCGGCGACCGGGACAGATTATCAGCCCCAGCATTTT
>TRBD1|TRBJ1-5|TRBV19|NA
CASGTGMDQPQHF
TGTGCCAGTGGGACAGGGATGGATCAGCCCCAGCATTTT
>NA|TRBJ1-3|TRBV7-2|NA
CASSFRASRSGNTIYF
TGTGCCAGCAGCTTCAGGGCCTCCCGCTCTGGAAACACCATATATTTT
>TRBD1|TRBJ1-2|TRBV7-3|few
CASSPGQGENYGYTF
TGTGCCAGCAGCCCGGGACAGGGGGAGAACTATGGCTACACCTTC
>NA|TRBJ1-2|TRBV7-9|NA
CASSLAGSAEGYTF
TGTGCCAGCAGCTTAGCAGGTTCGGCGGAAGGCTACACCTTC
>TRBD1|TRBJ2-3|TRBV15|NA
CATSRGQETDTQYF
TGTGCCACCAGCAGGGGACAGGAAACAGATACGCAGTATTTT
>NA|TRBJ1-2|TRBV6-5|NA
CASVEGRIQGYTF
TGTGCCAGCGTGGAGGGGAGGATTCAAGGCTACACCTTC
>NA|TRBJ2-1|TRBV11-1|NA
CASSPRLQFNNEQFF
TGTGCCAGCAGCCCACGTCTACAGTTTAACAATGAGCAGTTCTTC
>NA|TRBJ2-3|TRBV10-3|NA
CAISPSGHLTDTQYF
TGTGCCATCAGCCCGAGTGGACACCTCACAGATACGCAGTATTTT
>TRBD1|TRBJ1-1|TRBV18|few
CASSPRVGQGATEAFF
TGTGCCAGCTCACCACGAGTCGGACAGGGTGCCACTGAAGCTTTCTTT
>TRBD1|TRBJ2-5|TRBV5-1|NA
CASSLAQTGGETQYF
TGCGCCAGCAGCCTCGCTCAGACAGGGGGAGAGACCCAGTACTTC
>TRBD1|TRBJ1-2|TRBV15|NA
CATSIYDRGGYTF
TGTGCCACCAGCATTTACGACAGGGGCGGCTACACCTTC
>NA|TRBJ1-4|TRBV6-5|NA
CASSSGSNEKLFF
TGTGCCAGCAGTTCAGGTTCTAATGAAAAACTGTTTTTT
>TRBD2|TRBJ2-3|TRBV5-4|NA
CASSLTSGQDTQYF
TGTGCCAGCAGCTTGACTAGCGGGCAAGATACGCAGTATTTT
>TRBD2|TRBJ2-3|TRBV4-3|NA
CASSESRLAGGRVTQYF
TGCGCCAGCAGCGAATCCAGACTAGCGGGGGGGCGGGTTACGCAGTATTTT
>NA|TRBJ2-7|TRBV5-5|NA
CASRRDTTYEQYF
TGTGCCAGCAGAAGGGACACCACCTACGAGCAGTACTTC
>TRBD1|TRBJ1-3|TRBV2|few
CASSAVPRGRSGNTIYF
TGTGCCAGCAGTGCGGTCCCCAGGGGGCGTTCCGGAAACACCATATATTTT